The 8 T cell receptor beta chains presented below share a single source sample, sequenced in a study of identical twins. Using its own MiXCR run on the 5' RACE reads, TCRdb lists one record per CDR3 protein. This table has about 890,000 distinct CDR3 sequences, roughly an eighth appearing once. This same sample was also part of a study on yellow fever vaccine responses in identical twins.

Specimen: PBMCs. The source of these receptors is a woman younger than 35 in good health.

The V gene is TRBV11-1, the J gene TRBJ2-7, with 14 bases that match TRBD2. This CDR3 has 23 amino acids. The V gene's germline CDR1 is SGHAT and CDR2 FQDESV (reference sequence). V shed 0 bases and J 2 bases; nucleotides not matched to a gene: 21. The CDR3 coding sequence is TGTGCCAGCAGCTTAGCGCCTTCCGGACTGGGACTAGCGGGAGAATTGCCCCCCTACGAGCAGTACTTC. Translation: CASSLAPSGLGLAGELPPYEQYF.

This clonotype was seen ten or more times. The chain links TRBV12-3 or TRBV12-4 to TRBJ2-5; a possible D gene is TRBD1 (6 bases). The CDR3 loop spans 15 amino acids. V was trimmed by 0 bases and J by 4 bases, leaving 12 bases between them. CDR3 sequence reads: CASSLAQGRAETQYF. The CDR3 DNA reads TGTGCCAGCAGTTTAGCACAGGGAAGGGCAGAGACCCAGTACTTC.

This clonotype was observed at least ten times. One junction end does not reproduce the germline sequence, and a read error may be involved. The V and J genes are TRBV5-1 and TRBJ2-1; TRBD1 might be the D (6 bases). The CDR3 extends over 11 amino acids. Per germline, CDR1 SGHRS and CDR2 YFSETQ. The CDR3 spells CASSLQGEQFF. The CDR3 coding sequence is TGTGCCAGCAGTTTACAGGGAGAGCAGTTCTTC. Drawing the rest from reference TRBV5-1 and TRBJ2-1, the complete variable domain is KAGVTQTPRYLIKTRGQQVTLSCSPISGHRSVSWYQQTPGQGLQFLFEYFSETQRNKGNFPGRFSGRQFSNSRSEMNVSTLELGDSALYLCASSLQGEQFFGPGTRLTVL.

This clonotype has more than one count but fewer than ten. This chain uses TRBV5-1 with TRBJ2-7; TRBD1 aligns across 9 bases. In germline, CDR1 is SGHRS, CDR2 YFSETQ. The CDR3 is made up of 16 amino acids. The V and J ends lost 2 bases and 3 bases, in that order; junction bases with no gene match: 9. CDR3: CASSLPGQGKGYEQYF. For the CDR3, the DNA is TGCGCCAGCAGCTTACCTGGACAGGGGAAAGGCTACGAGCAGTACTTC.

This clonotype occurred once. The CDR3 ends on some other residue instead of the conserved phenylalanine or tryptophan, so this is likely a read error. V is TRBV2 and J is TRBJ2-1, with D maybe TRBD2 (6 bases). From germline, CDR1 is SNHLY and CDR2 FYNNEI. V was trimmed by 7 bases and J by 6 bases, leaving 16 bases between them. The CDR3 has 14 amino acids. CDR3 nucleotides: TGTGCCAGCAAACCGCGGACTACGGGCAATGAGCAGTTCCTC. Its protein is CASKPRTTGNEQFL.

This chain connects TRBV9 to TRBJ2-1; possible D gene TRBD1, 5 bases. Germline assignment: CDR1 SGDLS and CDR2 YYNGEE. V was shortened by 4 bases and J by 4 bases, with 15 bases between the two germline ends. The CDR3 is 15 amino acids. The CDR3 is CASSSQGSLYNEQFF. The CDR3 DNA follows: TGTGCCAGCAGCTCCCAGGGATCCCTTTACAATGAGCAGTTCTTC.

Remarks on this clonotype: This sequence may be a read error, since a much larger clone differs from it by one base. V is TRBV12-3 or TRBV12-4 and J is TRBJ2-7; tentatively, D is TRBD2 (6 bases). The CDR3 has 13 amino acids. Trimming took 4 bases from V and 4 from J, leaving 11 bases between them. CDR3 amino acids: CASSSYGGYEQYF. CDR3 coding DNA: TGTGCCAGCAGTTCATATGGGGGGTACGAGCAGTACTTC.

This clonotype came up a few times. The rearrangement uses TRBV2 and TRBJ2-5, with D hard to call. V gave up 2 bases and J gave up 0 bases, with 13 bases separating them. This CDR3 is built from 16 residues. Germline CDR1 reads SNHLY; CDR2 reads FYNNEI. CDR3 loop: CASSESVFPYQETQYF. Here the CDR3 DNA reads TGTGCCAGCAGTGAATCGGTTTTCCCGTACCAAGAGACCCAGTACTTC.